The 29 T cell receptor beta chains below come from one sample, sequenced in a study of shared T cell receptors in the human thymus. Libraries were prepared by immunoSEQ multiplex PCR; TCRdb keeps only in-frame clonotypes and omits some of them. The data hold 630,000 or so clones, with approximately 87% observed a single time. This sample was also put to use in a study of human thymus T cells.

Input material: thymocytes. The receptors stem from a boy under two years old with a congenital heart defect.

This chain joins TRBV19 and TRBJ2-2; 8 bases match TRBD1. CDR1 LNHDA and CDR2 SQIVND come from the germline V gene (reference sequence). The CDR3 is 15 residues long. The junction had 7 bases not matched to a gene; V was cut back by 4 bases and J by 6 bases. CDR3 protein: CASSTQTGVPGELFF. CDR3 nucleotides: TGTGCCAGTAGTACCCAGACAGGGGTTCCCGGGGAGCTGTTTTTT. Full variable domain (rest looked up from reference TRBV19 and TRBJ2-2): DGGITQSPKYLFRKEGQNVTLSCEQNLNHDAMYWYRQDPGQGLRLIYYSQIVNDFQKGDIAEGYSVSREKKESFPLTVTSAQKNPTAFYLCASSTQTGVPGELFFGEGSRLTVL.

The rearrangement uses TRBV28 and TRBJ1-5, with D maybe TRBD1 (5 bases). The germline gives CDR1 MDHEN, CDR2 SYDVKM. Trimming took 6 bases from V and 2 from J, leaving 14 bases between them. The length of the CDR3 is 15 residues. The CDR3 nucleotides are TGTGCCAGCAGCCCCCCGACAGTGGGCAATCAGCCCCAGCATTTT. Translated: CASSPPTVGNQPQHF.

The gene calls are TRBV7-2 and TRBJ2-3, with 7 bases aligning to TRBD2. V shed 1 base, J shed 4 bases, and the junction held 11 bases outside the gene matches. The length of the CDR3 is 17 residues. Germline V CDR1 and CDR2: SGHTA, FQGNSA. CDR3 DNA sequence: TGTGCCAGCAGCTTAGATCCATATGGCGGGAGATCAGATACGCAGTATTTT. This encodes CASSLDPYGGRSDTQYF.

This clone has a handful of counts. Here the CDR3 DNA reads TGTGCCAGCAGCCCGGCGGGACAGGGGACTGAAGGGGAAGCTTTCTTT. Protein sequence: CASSPAGQGTEGEAFF. This chain joins TRBV5-4 and TRBJ1-1, with TRBD1 identical over 10 bases. CDR3 length equals 16 residues. Germline CDR1 and CDR2: SGHNT and YYREEE (reference sequence). J lost 8 bases, V lost 4 bases, and 14 bases had no gene match. Full variable domain (missing parts from reference TRBV5-4 and TRBJ1-1): ETGVTQSPTHLIKTRGQQVTLRCSSQSGHNTVSWYQQALGQGPQFIFQYYREEENGRGNFPPRFSGLQFPNYSSELNVNALELDDSALYLCASSPAGQGTEGEAFFGQGTRLTVV.

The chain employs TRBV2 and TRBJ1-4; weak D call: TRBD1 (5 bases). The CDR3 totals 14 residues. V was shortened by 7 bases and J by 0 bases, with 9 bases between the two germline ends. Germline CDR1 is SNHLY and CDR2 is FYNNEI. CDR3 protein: CASNPGPTNEKLFF. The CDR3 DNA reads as TGTGCCAGCAATCCAGGGCCAACTAATGAAAAACTGTTTTTT.

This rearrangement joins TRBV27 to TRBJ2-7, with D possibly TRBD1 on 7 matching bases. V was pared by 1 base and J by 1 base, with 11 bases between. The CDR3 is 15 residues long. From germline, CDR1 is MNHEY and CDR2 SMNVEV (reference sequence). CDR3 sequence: CASSLLGGQSYEQYF. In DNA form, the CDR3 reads TGTGCCAGCAGTTTATTGGGGGGACAGTCCTACGAGCAGTACTTC.

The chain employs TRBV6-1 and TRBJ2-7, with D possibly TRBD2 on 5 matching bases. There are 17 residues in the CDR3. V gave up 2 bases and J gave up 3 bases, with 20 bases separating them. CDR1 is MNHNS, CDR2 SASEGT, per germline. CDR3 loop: CASSEFTSGSDDYEQYF. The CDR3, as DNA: TGTGCCAGCAGTGAATTTACCTCGGGAAGCGATGACTACGAGCAGTACTTC.

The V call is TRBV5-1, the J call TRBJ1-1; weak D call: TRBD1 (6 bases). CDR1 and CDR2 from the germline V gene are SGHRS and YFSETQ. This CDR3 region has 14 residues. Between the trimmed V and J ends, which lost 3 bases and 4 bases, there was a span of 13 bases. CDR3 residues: CASSSQGISTEAFF. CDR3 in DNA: TGCGCCAGCAGCTCCCAGGGGATTAGCACTGAAGCTTTCTTT.

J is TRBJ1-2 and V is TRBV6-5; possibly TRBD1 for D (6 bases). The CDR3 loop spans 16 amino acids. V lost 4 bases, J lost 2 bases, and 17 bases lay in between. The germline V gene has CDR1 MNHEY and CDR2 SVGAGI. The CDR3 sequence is CASSSAWGGANYGYTF. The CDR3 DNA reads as TGTGCCAGCAGTTCAGCCTGGGGGGGGGCCAACTATGGCTACACCTTC.

The CDR3 loop is CASSQFQRQEETQYF. CDR3 DNA: TGCGCCAGCAGCCAATTTCAAAGACAGGAAGAGACCCAGTACTTC. The chain employs TRBV4-3 and TRBJ2-5; tentatively, D is TRBD1 (6 bases). Trimming left V 2 bases short and J 3 bases short, with 13 bases between. This CDR3 spans 15 amino acids. Germline CDR1 LGHNA, CDR2 YSLEER.

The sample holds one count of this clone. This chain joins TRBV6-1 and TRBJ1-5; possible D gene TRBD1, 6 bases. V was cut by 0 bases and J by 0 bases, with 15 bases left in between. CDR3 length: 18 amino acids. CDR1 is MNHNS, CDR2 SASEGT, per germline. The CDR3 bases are TGTGCCAGCAGTGAAGCTATACGGACAGTTAATAGCAATCAGCCCCAGCATTTT. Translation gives CASSEAIRTVNSNQPQHF.

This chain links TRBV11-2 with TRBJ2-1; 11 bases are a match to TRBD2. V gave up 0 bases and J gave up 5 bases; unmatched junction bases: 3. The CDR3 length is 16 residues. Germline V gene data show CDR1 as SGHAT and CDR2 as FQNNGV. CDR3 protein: CASSLDTSGRHNEQFF. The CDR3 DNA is TGTGCCAGCAGCTTAGATACTAGCGGGAGACACAATGAGCAGTTCTTC.

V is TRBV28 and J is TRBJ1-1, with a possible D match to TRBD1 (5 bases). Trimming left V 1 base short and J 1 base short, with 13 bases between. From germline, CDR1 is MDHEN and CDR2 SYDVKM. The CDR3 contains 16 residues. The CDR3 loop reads CASSLLFWGENTEAFF. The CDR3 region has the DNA TGTGCCAGCAGTTTATTATTCTGGGGGGAGAACACTGAAGCTTTCTTT.

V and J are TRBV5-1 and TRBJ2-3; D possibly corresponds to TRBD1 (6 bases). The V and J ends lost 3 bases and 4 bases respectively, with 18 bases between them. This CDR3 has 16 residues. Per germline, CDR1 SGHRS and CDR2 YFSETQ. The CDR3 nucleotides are TGCGCCAGCAGCTCCAACCGTACAGGGTTGGCAGATACGCAGTATTTT. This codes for CASSSNRTGLADTQYF.

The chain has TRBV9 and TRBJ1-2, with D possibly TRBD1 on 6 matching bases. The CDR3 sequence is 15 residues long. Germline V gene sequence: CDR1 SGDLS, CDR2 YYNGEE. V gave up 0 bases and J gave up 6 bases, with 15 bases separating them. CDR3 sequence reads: CASSVVIQGADGYTF. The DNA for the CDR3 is TGTGCCAGCAGCGTAGTAATACAGGGAGCCGATGGCTACACCTTC.

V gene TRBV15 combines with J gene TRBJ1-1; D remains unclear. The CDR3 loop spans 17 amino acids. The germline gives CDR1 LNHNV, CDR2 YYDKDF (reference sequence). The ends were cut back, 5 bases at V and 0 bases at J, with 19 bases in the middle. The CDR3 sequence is CATSVWFFELMNTEAFF. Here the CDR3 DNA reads TGTGCCACCAGCGTTTGGTTTTTCGAGCTTATGAACACTGAAGCTTTCTTT.

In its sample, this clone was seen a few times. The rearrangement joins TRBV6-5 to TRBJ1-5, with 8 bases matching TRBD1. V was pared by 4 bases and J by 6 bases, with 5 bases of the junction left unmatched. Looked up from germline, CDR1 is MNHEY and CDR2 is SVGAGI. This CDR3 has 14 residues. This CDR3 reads CASSCTGGGQPQHF. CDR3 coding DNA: TGTGCCAGCAGTTGCACAGGGGGGGGTCAGCCCCAGCATTTT.

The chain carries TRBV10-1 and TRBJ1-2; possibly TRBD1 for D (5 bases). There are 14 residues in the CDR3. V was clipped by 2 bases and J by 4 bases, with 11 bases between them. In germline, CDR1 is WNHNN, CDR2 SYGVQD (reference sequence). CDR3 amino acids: CASSEDSQFYGYTF. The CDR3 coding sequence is TGCGCCAGCAGTGAGGACAGTCAGTTCTATGGCTACACCTTC.

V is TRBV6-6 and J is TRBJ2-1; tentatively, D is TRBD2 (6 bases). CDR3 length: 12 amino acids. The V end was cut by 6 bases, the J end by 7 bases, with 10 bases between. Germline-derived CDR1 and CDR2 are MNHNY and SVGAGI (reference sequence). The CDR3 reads CASRSSGNEQFF. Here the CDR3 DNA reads TGTGCCAGCAGATCAAGCGGGAATGAGCAGTTCTTC.

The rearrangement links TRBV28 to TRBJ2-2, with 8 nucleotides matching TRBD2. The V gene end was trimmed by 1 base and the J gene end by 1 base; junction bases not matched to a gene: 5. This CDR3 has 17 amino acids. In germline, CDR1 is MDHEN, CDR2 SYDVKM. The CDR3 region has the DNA TGTGCCAGCAGTTTATTTGTCGGGGGGGTGAACACCGGGGAGCTGTTTTTT. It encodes CASSLFVGGVNTGELFF.

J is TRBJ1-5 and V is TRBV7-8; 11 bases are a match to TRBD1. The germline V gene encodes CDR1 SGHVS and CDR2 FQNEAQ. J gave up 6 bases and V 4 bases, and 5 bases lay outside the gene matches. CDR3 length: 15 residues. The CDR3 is CASSSRDRGGQPQHF. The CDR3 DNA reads TGTGCCAGCAGCTCCCGGGACAGGGGGGGTCAGCCCCAGCATTTT.

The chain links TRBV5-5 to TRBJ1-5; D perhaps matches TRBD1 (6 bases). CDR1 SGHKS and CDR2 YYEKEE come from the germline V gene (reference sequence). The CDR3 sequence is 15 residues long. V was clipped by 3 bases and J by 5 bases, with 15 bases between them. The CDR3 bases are TGTGCCAGCAGCTCATTACAGGGTGAGGATCAGCCCCAGCATTTT. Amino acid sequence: CASSSLQGEDQPQHF.

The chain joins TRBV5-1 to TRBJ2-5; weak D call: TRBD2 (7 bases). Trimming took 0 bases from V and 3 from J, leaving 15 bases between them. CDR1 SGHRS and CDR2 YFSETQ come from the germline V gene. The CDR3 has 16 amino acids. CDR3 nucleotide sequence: TGCGCCAGCAGCTTGGAAGGGGGAGGGGGTGAAGAGACCCAGTACTTC. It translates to CASSLEGGGGEETQYF. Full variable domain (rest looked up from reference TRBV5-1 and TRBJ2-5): KAGVTQTPRYLIKTRGQQVTLSCSPISGHRSVSWYQQTPGQGLQFLFEYFSETQRNKGNFPGRFSGRQFSNSRSEMNVSTLELGDSALYLCASSLEGGGGEETQYFGPGTRLLVL.

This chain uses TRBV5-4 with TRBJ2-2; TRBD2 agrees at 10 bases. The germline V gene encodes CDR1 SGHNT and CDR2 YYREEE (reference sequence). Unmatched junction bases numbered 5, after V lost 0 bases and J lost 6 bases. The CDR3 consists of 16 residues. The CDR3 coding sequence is TGTGCCAGCAGCTTGGAGTCAGCGGGAGGGCCCGGGGAGCTGTTTTTT. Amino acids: CASSLESAGGPGELFF.

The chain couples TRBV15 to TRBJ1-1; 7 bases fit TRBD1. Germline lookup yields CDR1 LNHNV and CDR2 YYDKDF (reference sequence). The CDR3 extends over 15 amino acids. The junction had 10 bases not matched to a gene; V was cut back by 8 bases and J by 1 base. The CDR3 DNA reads TGTGCCACCTCAACCAAGACAGGGCCGAACACTGAAGCTTTCTTT. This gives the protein CATSTKTGPNTEAFF.

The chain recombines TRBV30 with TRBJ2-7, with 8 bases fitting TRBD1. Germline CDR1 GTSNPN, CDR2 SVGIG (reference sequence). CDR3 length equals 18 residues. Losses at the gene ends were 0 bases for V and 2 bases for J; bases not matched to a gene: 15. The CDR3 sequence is CAWSVSSGPGGLPYEQYF. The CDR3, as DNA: TGTGCCTGGAGTGTAAGTTCGGGGCCAGGGGGCCTCCCCTACGAGCAGTACTTC.

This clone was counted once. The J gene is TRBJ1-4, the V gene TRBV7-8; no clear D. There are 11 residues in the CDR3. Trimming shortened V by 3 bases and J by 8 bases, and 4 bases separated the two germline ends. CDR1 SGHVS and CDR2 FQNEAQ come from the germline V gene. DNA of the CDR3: TGTGCCAGCAGCTTCGGGGAAAAACTGTTTTTT. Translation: CASSFGEKLFF.

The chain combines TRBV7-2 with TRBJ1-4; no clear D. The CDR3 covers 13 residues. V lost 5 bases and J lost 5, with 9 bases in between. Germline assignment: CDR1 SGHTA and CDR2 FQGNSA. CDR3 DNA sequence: TGTGCCAGCAGCCAAATCCCCAATGAAAAACTGTTTTTT. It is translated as CASSQIPNEKLFF.

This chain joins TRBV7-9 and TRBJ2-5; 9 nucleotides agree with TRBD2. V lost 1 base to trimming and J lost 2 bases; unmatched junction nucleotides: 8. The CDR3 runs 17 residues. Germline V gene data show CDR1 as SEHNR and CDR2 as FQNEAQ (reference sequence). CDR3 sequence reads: CASSLGEFTSGQETQYF. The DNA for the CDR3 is TGTGCCAGCAGCTTAGGAGAATTTACTAGCGGGCAAGAGACCCAGTACTTC.